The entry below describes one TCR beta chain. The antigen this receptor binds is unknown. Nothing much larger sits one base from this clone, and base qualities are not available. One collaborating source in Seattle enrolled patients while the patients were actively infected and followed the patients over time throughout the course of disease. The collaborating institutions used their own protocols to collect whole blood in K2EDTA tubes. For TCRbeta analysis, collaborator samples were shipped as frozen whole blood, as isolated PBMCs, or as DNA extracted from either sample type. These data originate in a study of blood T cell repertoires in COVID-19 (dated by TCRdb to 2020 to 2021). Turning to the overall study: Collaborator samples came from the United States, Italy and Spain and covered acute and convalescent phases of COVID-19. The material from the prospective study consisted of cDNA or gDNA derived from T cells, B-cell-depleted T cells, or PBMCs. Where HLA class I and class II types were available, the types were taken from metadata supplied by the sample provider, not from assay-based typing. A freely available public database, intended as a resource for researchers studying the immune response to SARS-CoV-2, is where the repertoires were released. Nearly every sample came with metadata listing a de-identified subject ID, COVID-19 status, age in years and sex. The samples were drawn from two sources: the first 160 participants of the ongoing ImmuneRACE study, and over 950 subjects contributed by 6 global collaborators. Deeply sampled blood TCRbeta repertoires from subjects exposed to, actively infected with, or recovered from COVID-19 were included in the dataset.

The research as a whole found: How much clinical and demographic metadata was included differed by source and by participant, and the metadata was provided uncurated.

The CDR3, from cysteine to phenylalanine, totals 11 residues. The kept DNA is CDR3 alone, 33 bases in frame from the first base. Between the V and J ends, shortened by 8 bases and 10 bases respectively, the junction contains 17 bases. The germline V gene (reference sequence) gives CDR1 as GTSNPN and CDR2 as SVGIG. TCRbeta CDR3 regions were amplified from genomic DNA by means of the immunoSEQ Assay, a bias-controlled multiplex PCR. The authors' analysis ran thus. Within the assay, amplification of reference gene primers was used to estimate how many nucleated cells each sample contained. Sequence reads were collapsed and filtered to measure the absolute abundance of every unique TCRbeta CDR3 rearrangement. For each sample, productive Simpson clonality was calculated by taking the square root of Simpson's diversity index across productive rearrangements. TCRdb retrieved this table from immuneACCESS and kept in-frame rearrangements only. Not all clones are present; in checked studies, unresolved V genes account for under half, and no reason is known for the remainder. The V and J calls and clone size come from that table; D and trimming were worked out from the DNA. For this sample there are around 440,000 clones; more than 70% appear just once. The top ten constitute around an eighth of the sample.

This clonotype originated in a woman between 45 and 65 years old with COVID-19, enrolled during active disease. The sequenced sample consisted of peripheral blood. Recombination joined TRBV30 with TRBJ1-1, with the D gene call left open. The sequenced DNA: TGTGCCGGTGGACTGTCTCGGGCAGCTTTCTTT. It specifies CAGGLSRAAFF.